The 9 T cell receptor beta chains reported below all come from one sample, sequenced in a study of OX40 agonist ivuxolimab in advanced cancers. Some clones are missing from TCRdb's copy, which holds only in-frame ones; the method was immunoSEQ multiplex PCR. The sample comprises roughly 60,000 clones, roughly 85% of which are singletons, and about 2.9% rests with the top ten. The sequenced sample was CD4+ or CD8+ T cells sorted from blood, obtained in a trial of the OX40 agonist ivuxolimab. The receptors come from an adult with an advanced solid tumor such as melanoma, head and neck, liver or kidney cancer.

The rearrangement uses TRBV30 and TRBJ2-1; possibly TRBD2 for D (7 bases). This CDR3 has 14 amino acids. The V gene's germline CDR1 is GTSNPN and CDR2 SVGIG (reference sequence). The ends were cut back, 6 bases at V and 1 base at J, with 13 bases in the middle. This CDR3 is CACRGRESYNEQFF. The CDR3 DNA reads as TGTGCCTGTCGGGGGCGGGAGTCCTACAATGAGCAGTTCTTC.

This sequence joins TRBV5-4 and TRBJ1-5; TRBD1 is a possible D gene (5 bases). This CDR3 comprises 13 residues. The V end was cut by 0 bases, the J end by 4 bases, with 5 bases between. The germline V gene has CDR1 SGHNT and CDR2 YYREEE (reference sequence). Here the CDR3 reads CASSLGQNQPQHF. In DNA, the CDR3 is TGTGCCAGCAGCTTGGGACAGAATCAGCCCCAGCATTTT.

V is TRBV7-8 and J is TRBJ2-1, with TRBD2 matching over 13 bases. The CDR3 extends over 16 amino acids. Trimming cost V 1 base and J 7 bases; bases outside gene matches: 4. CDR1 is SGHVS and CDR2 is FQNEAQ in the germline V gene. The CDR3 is CASSLDKLAGGNEQFF. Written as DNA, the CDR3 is TGTGCCAGCAGCTTAGATAAACTAGCGGGGGGGAATGAGCAGTTCTTC.

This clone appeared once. As DNA, the CDR3 is TGTGCCAGCAGCTTAGTGTCCCGAGAGACCCAGTACTTC. This encodes CASSLVSRETQYF. The chain recombines TRBV11-2 with TRBJ2-5; unclear D gene. V was clipped by 1 base and J by 4 bases, with 7 bases between them. The CDR3 spans 13 residues. Germline CDR1 reads SGHAT; CDR2 reads FQNNGV.

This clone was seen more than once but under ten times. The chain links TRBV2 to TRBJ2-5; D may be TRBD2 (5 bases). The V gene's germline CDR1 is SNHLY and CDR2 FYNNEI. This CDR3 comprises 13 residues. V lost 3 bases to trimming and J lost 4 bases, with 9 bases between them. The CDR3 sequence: CASSEVEGETQYF. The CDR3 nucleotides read TGTGCCAGCAGTGAGGTAGAGGGAGAGACCCAGTACTTC.

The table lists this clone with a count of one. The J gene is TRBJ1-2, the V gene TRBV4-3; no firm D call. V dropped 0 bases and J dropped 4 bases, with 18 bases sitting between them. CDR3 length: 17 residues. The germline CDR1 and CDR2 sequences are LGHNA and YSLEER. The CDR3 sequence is CASSQDTRQVDGYGYTF. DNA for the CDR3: TGCGCCAGCAGCCAAGATACCCGGCAGGTCGACGGCTATGGCTACACCTTC.

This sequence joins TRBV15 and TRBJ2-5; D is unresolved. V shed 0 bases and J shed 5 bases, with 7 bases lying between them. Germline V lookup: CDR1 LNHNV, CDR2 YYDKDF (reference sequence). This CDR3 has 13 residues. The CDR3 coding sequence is TGTGCCACCAGCAGAGATAAAGCGGAGACCCAGTACTTC. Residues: CATSRDKAETQYF. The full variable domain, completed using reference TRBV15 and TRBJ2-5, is DAMVIQNPRYQVTQFGKPVTLSCSQTLNHNVMYWYQQKSSQAPKLLFHYYDKDFNNEADTPDNFQSRRPNTSFCFLDIRSPGLGDTAMYLCATSRDKAETQYFGPGTRLLVL.

The CDR3 loop is CASMTGGSGANVLTF. CDR3 nucleotides: TGCGCCAGCATGACAGGGGGGTCTGGGGCCAACGTCCTGACTTTC. The rearrangement uses TRBV5-1 and TRBJ2-6; 9 bases are shared with TRBD1. CDR3 length equals 15 residues. Trimming cost V 6 bases and J 1 base; bases outside gene matches: 2. Germline loops: CDR1 SGHRS, CDR2 YFSETQ.

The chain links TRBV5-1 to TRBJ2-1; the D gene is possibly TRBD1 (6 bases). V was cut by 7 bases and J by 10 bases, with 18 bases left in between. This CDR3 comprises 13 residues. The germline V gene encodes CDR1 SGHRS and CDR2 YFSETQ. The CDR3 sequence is CASHRDYTTEQFF. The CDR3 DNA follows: TGCGCCAGCCACAGGGATTATACTACCGAGCAGTTCTTC. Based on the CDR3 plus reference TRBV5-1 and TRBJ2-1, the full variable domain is KAGVTQTPRYLIKTRGQQVTLSCSPISGHRSVSWYQQTPGQGLQFLFEYFSETQRNKGNFPGRFSGRQFSNSRSEMNVSTLELGDSALYLCASHRDYTTEQFFGPGTRLTVL.